The 19 T cell receptor beta chains below were found in one sample sequenced in a study of OX40 agonist ivuxolimab in advanced cancers. Sequencing was performed with immunoSEQ multiplex PCR; in TCRdb, only in-frame clones are kept and a portion is missing. Of fewer than 85,000 clones in the sample, approximately 93% were seen once. The material was CD4+ or CD8+ T cells sorted from blood, obtained in a trial of the OX40 agonist ivuxolimab. These receptors were taken from an adult with an advanced solid tumor such as melanoma, head and neck, liver or kidney cancer.

V is TRBV28 and J is TRBJ1-2; D perhaps matches TRBD1 (5 bases). The CDR3 contains 17 residues. Trimming removed 2 bases at V and 3 bases at J, with 19 bases between. Germline V lookup: CDR1 MDHEN, CDR2 SYDVKM. CDR3 loop: CASSLQSGLGADYGYTF. CDR3 DNA: TGTGCCAGCAGTTTACAGTCAGGGTTGGGAGCCGACTATGGCTACACCTTC.

The rearrangement uses TRBV5-1 and TRBJ1-4; the D gene is possibly TRBD1 (5 bases). This CDR3 contains 16 residues. Germline CDR1 reads SGHRS; CDR2 reads YFSETQ. V lost 4 bases, J lost 4 bases, and 17 bases lay in between. The CDR3 DNA reads as TGCGCCAGCAGCATCTCAAGGGACGGCAATAATGAAAAACTGTTTTTT. Its protein product is CASSISRDGNNEKLFF.

This chain uses TRBV5-5 with TRBJ2-1, with 8 bases lining up with TRBD1. The V gene's germline CDR1 is SGHKS and CDR2 YYEKEE (reference sequence). After removal of 4 bases from V and 4 bases from J, the junction contained 4 bases not matched to a gene. This CDR3 is 14 amino acids long. CDR3 sequence: CASSVDRGYNEQFF. In nucleotides, the CDR3 is TGTGCCAGCAGCGTTGACAGGGGTTACAATGAGCAGTTCTTC.

The J gene is TRBJ1-1, the V gene TRBV27, with TRBD1 identical over 8 bases. CDR1 is MNHEY and CDR2 is SMNVEV in the germline V gene (reference sequence). CDR3 length equals 13 residues. Losses at the gene ends were 4 bases for V and 5 bases for J; bases not matched to a gene: 3. This CDR3 reads CASSSRQGTEAFF. The CDR3 nucleotides are TGTGCCAGCAGTTCCAGACAGGGGACTGAAGCTTTCTTT.

The rearrangement links TRBV7-2 to TRBJ2-2; 8 positions agree with TRBD1. Germline CDR1 reads SGHTA; CDR2 reads FQGNSA. CDR3 length: 18 amino acids. V shed 3 bases and J 6 bases; nucleotides not matched to a gene: 15. Written as DNA, the CDR3 is TGTGCCAGCAGCTTTAGGCCCCCCGTAGGACAGGGCCCCGGGGAGCTGTTTTTT. Amino acid sequence: CASSFRPPVGQGPGELFF.

The V and J genes are TRBV11-3 and TRBJ1-3; the match to TRBD1 covers 8 bases. Germline assignment: CDR1 SGHNT and CDR2 YENEEA. The CDR3 is 16 amino acids. J gave up 2 bases and V 4 bases, and 7 bases lay outside the gene matches. The CDR3 reads CASSSSQGAAGNTIYF. The CDR3 DNA is TGTGCCAGCAGCTCTTCGCAGGGGGCTGCTGGAAACACCATATATTTT.

On this clone itself: A junction end diverges from the germline sequence, so it may reflect a read error. The chain combines TRBV27 with TRBJ2-3; D is unclear. Germline CDR1 is MNHEY and CDR2 is SMNVEV (reference sequence). This CDR3 has 13 amino acids. The CDR3 nucleotides read TGTGCCAGCAGATTATTGGGATTAGGAACGCAGTATTTT. Translating it yields CASRLLGLGTQYF.

This rearrangement joins TRBV14 to TRBJ2-7; tentatively, D is TRBD1 (5 bases). V shed 0 bases and J shed 5 bases, with 20 bases lying between them. Per the germline V gene, CDR1 is SGHDN and CDR2 is FVKESK. This CDR3 contains 17 residues. The CDR3 region is CASSQDRGRSLRNEQYF. As DNA, the CDR3 is TGTGCCAGCAGCCAAGATAGGGGCAGGTCCCTTCGAAACGAGCAGTACTTC.

The chain employs TRBV7-8 and TRBJ2-1; no definite D call. Trimming stripped 1 base from V and 12 bases from J, with 10 bases between. The CDR3 has 12 residues. Germline V gene data show CDR1 as SGHVS and CDR2 as FQNEAQ. CDR3 bases: TGTGCCAGCAGCTTAGGAGGAAAGGGGCAGTTCTTC. Translated: CASSLGGKGQFF.

V gene TRBV11-3 combines with J gene TRBJ1-3; weak D call: TRBD1 (5 bases). The V gene lost 5 bases and the J gene lost 0 bases, with 11 bases spanning the gap. Per germline, CDR1 SGHNT and CDR2 YENEEA. This CDR3 is built from 15 residues. CDR3 region: CASSLLGGSGNTIYF. CDR3 DNA: TGTGCCAGCAGCCTGCTTGGGGGCTCTGGAAACACCATATATTTT.

V gene TRBV14 combines with J gene TRBJ1-2; D might be TRBD1 (5 bases). This CDR3 has 14 amino acids. The V and J ends lost 6 bases and 4 bases respectively, with 15 bases between them. Germline loops: CDR1 SGHDN, CDR2 FVKESK. CDR3 DNA sequence: TGTGCCAGCAGTTCACAGGCGGCGGCCTATGGCTACACCTTC. It encodes CASSSQAAAYGYTF.

The chain has TRBV7-2 and TRBJ2-3, with D unclear. Germline-derived CDR1 and CDR2 are SGHTA and FQGNSA. The CDR3 runs to 13 residues. Trimming removed 5 bases from V and 5 bases from J, with 11 bases in between. CDR3 amino acids: CASSPPSLDTQYF. CDR3 in DNA: TGTGCCAGCAGCCCGCCCTCCCTAGATACGCAGTATTTT.

The J gene is TRBJ2-3, the V gene TRBV5-4; no firm D call. CDR3 length: 13 amino acids. Per the germline V gene, CDR1 is SGHNT and CDR2 is YYREEE (reference sequence). Trimming shortened V by 4 bases and J by 6 bases, and 12 bases separated the two germline ends. The CDR3 coding sequence is TGTGCCAGCAGCCTGACACGGTCGGATACGCAGTATTTT. This sequence encodes CASSLTRSDTQYF.

This rearrangement joins TRBV5-1 to TRBJ1-3; 10 bases agree with TRBD1. The V and J ends lost 1 base and 0 bases, in that order; junction bases with no gene match: 10. The germline gives CDR1 SGHRS, CDR2 YFSETQ. The CDR3 is 19 amino acids. The CDR3 DNA is TGCGCCAGCAGCTTGTATGGGACAGGGGCGAAGAGCTCTGGAAACACCATATATTTT. This encodes CASSLYGTGAKSSGNTIYF.

J is TRBJ1-2 and V is TRBV7-8; the D gene is possibly TRBD1 (6 bases). The CDR3 is 13 residues long. V lost 2 bases, J lost 4 bases, and 8 bases lay in between. Germline lookup yields CDR1 SGHVS and CDR2 FQNEAQ. CDR3 protein: CASSLRGTYGYTF. The CDR3 DNA sequence: TGTGCCAGCAGCTTAAGGGGGACCTATGGCTACACCTTC.

V usage is TRBV10-1 and J usage is TRBJ2-3; D gene uncertain. The length of the CDR3 is 13 residues. CDR1 WNHNN and CDR2 SYGVQD come from the germline V gene (reference sequence). V dropped 4 bases and J dropped 5 bases, with 10 bases sitting between them. The CDR3 nucleotides are TGCGCCAGCAGTGGAGGTCGTGGAGATACGCAGTATTTT. Its protein is CASSGGRGDTQYF.

The chain carries TRBV5-5 and TRBJ1-2; D remains unclear. This CDR3 has 15 residues. V lost 4 bases to trimming and J lost 8 bases, with 21 bases between them. Germline CDR1 is SGHKS and CDR2 is YYEKEE (reference sequence). The CDR3 here is CASSIGREGVRGYTF. CDR3 nucleotide sequence: TGTGCCAGCAGCATCGGACGGGAGGGAGTTCGAGGCTACACCTTC.

CDR3 amino acids: CASSVERGTEAFF. Written as DNA, the CDR3 is TGTGCCAGCAGCGTTGAGAGAGGGACGGAAGCTTTCTTT. The J gene is TRBJ1-1, the V gene TRBV6-4; a weak D match, TRBD1 (5 bases). This CDR3 contains 13 residues. Trimming stripped 6 bases from V and 8 bases from J, with 16 bases between. Germline lookup yields CDR1 MRHNA and CDR2 SNTAGT.

The genes are TRBV20-1 and TRBJ2-3; D uncertain. V lost 6 bases and J lost 5, with 9 bases in between. This CDR3 comprises 11 residues. Germline V gene sequence: CDR1 DFQATT, CDR2 SNEGSKA (reference sequence). As DNA, the CDR3 is TGCAGTGCGGTGTCCGGAGATACGCAGTATTTT. Its translation is CSAVSGDTQYF.